Below are 9 T cell receptor beta chains sequenced from a single sample in a study of cytomegalovirus exposure and HLA in healthy donors (dated by TCRdb to about 2017). Preparation of the library involved the immunoSEQ multiplex PCR assay. TCRdb took over this immuneACCESS table, retaining in-frame rearrangements with V and J assigned. Such tables are incomplete; in checked studies, under half of the missing clones stem from an unresolved V gene, and the remainder is unexplained. This sample has about 64,000 clones in its table, and 92% of those were observed once. The ten biggest clones cover 1% to 1.5% of the sample. The sample was PBMCs. Receptors were obtained from a woman aged 18-35 years in good health and CMV-seronegative.

This clone was observed once. The chain employs TRBV20-1 and TRBJ2-5; possible D gene TRBD1, 7 bases. Germline V gives CDR1 DFQATT, CDR2 SNEGSKA (reference sequence). CDR3 length equals 11 residues. CDR3 sequence: CGGTVQETQYF. In nucleotides, the CDR3 is TGCGGGGGGACAGTGCAAGAGACCCAGTACTTC.

As regards this clone: The junction departs from germline at one end; a sequencing error may be responsible. The chain couples TRBV7-7 to TRBJ2-5; D may be TRBD1 (6 bases). The CDR3 consists of 13 residues. Germline assignment: CDR1 SSHAT and CDR2 FNYEAQ (reference sequence). CDR3 region: CASSLMQGETQYF. The CDR3 coding sequence is TGTGCTAGCAGCTTGATGCAGGGGGAGACCCAGTACTTC.

This chain links TRBV7-8 with TRBJ2-3; D is unclear. Trimming removed 3 bases from V and 2 bases from J, with 9 bases in between. The CDR3 is 14 amino acids. Germline CDR1 reads SGHVS; CDR2 reads FQNEAQ. The CDR3, as DNA: TGTGCCAGCAGCTTTGTGCTACTCACAGATACGCAGTATTTT. It encodes CASSFVLLTDTQYF. Supplemented by reference TRBV7-8 and TRBJ2-3, the full variable domain reads GAGVSQSPRYKVAKRGQDVALRCDPISGHVSLFWYQQALGQGPEFLTYFQNEAQLDKSGLPSDRFFAERPEGSVSTLKIQRTQQEDSAVYLCASSFVLLTDTQYFGPGTRLTVL.

The rearrangement uses TRBV28 and TRBJ1-1; 10 nucleotides match TRBD1. The CDR3 extends over 15 amino acids. V was pared by 3 bases and J by 4 bases, with 5 bases of the junction left unmatched. From germline, CDR1 is MDHEN and CDR2 SYDVKM. The CDR3 is CASSFGTGAGTEAFF. The CDR3, as DNA: TGTGCCAGCAGTTTCGGGACAGGGGCGGGCACTGAAGCTTTCTTT.

V is TRBV5-1 and J is TRBJ2-7; perhaps TRBD1 as D (5 bases). Trimming pared 0 bases from V and 3 bases from J, leaving 10 bases between. This CDR3 has 14 amino acids. The germline V gene encodes CDR1 SGHRS and CDR2 YFSETQ. The chain's CDR3 is CASSLGVTGYEQYF. CDR3 nucleotide sequence: TGCGCCAGCAGCTTGGGCGTTACAGGCTACGAGCAGTACTTC.

Only one count was recorded for this clone. The gene calls are TRBV28 and TRBJ2-1, with 7 bases lining up with TRBD1. This CDR3 spans 14 amino acids. J was trimmed by 5 bases and V by 6 bases; bases with no gene match: 7. Germline CDR1 is MDHEN and CDR2 is SYDVKM. CDR3 amino acids: CASSQLGTDNEQFF. CDR3 sequence (DNA): TGTGCCAGCAGCCAACTTGGGACAGACAATGAGCAGTTCTTC.

This rearrangement joins TRBV10-2 to TRBJ2-1; TRBD2 matches 7 bases. CDR1 and CDR2 from the germline V gene are WSHSY and SAAADI. With V trimmed by 7 bases and J by 5 bases, 8 bases remained unmatched. This CDR3 contains 14 residues. In DNA, the CDR3 is TGCGCCAGCACCCCACTACTAGCGAACAATGAGCAGTTCTTC. Amino acids: CASTPLLANNEQFF.

The chain is built from TRBV12-5 and TRBJ2-1, with D perhaps matching TRBD2 (5 bases). Trimming removed 4 bases at V and 10 bases at J, with 17 bases between. This CDR3 spans 14 amino acids. The germline V gene has CDR1 LGHNT and CDR2 FRNRAP. In DNA form, the CDR3 reads TGTGCTAGTGGTTCCGAGGACTCAGAGAGGGAGCAGTTCTTC. Residues: CASGSEDSEREQFF.

CDR3: CASSPKTSGLYNEQFF. Here the CDR3 DNA reads TGTGCCAGCAGCCCTAAGACTAGCGGGTTGTACAATGAGCAGTTCTTC. The chain joins TRBV11-2 to TRBJ2-1; 10 positions agree with TRBD2. CDR3 size: 16 residues. Trimming removed 5 bases from V and 4 bases from J; junction bases left unmatched: 8. Germline-derived CDR1 and CDR2 are SGHAT and FQNNGV.